The next 2 T cell receptor beta chains were all read from a single sample in a study of PD-L1 blockade in urothelial cancer. Only in-frame clones appear in the TCRdb table, and some are missing; sequencing was by immunoSEQ multiplex PCR. Of tens of thousands of clones listed, almost 90% are singletons. Specified time point: pretreatment peripheral blood. The material sequenced was PBMCs, taken around atezolizumab (anti-PD-L1) treatment. Receptors were obtained from a man aged 60 to 75 with urothelial cancer.

The V gene is TRBV30, the J gene TRBJ1-5; a weak D match, TRBD1 (5 bases). This CDR3 has 14 amino acids. The V end was cut by 1 base, the J end by 0 bases, with 7 bases between. Germline V gene lookup returns CDR1 GTSNPN and CDR2 SVGIG (reference sequence). The CDR3 DNA sequence: TGTGCCTGGAGTGGGACATCTAGCAATCAGCCCCAGCATTTT. This sequence encodes CAWSGTSSNQPQHF.

The chain uses TRBV25-1 and TRBJ1-1, with TRBD1 as a possible D gene (5 bases). The CDR3 has 15 residues. The ends were cut back, 6 bases at V and 0 bases at J, with 14 bases in the middle. The germline CDR1 and CDR2 sequences are MGHDK and SYGVNS. The CDR3 protein is CASSTLRGMNTEAFF. The CDR3 DNA is TGTGCCAGCAGCACCTTAAGGGGTATGAACACTGAAGCTTTCTTT.